Presented here are 25 T cell receptor beta chains from one specimen sequenced in a study of T cell responses to AZD1222 COVID-19 vaccine. This table comes from immunoSEQ multiplex PCR, and its TCRdb copy is limited to in-frame clones, with some not included. This repertoire shows over 90,000 clones, about 87% found once; its top ten account for 20%. This specimen was peripheral blood, taken on day 0 of AZD1222 vaccination. The receptors originated from an adult in good health.

V is TRBV5-4 and J is TRBJ2-1; 13 nucleotides agree with TRBD2. This CDR3 has 19 residues. Germline lookup yields CDR1 SGHNT and CDR2 YYREEE (reference sequence). J gave up 0 bases and V 2 bases, and 8 bases lay outside the gene matches. The CDR3, as DNA: TGTGCCAGCAGCTTAGAGGGGACTAGCGGGGCCAGCTCCTACAATGAGCAGTTCTTC. Its translation: CASSLEGTSGASSYNEQFF.

The rearrangement links TRBV24-1 to TRBJ2-7, with 9 bases matching TRBD2. Per the germline V gene, CDR1 is KGHDR and CDR2 is SFDVKD. The V gene end was trimmed by 4 bases and the J gene end by 0 bases; junction bases not matched to a gene: 3. This CDR3 has 15 amino acids. Written as DNA, the CDR3 is TGTGCCACCAGTGACCGACTAGCGGACTCCTACGAGCAGTACTTC. Translation gives CATSDRLADSYEQYF.

The chain has TRBV6-5 and TRBJ2-7, with D possibly being TRBD2 (5 bases). The CDR3 sequence is 13 residues long. The germline V and J ends were trimmed by 7 bases and 0 bases, with 10 bases remaining between them. CDR1 is MNHEY, CDR2 SVGAGI, per germline. The chain's CDR3 is CASTGDISYEQYF. The CDR3, as DNA: TGTGCCAGCACCGGGGATATCTCCTACGAGCAGTACTTC.

The chain joins TRBV6-6 to TRBJ1-2; no clear D gene. The ends were cut back, 10 bases at V and 5 bases at J, with 17 bases in the middle. Germline V gene sequence: CDR1 MNHNY, CDR2 SVGAGI (reference sequence). This CDR3 is 13 amino acids long. The CDR3 protein is CATDVGARYGYTF. For the CDR3, the DNA is TGTGCCACCGACGTGGGCGCGAGATATGGCTACACCTTC.

V gene TRBV18 combines with J gene TRBJ2-7, with a possible D match to TRBD2 (7 bases). Germline-derived CDR1 and CDR2 are KGHSH and LQKENI. Deletions cut 3 bases from V and 3 bases from J, with 15 bases between. This CDR3 is 15 amino acids long. In DNA form, the CDR3 reads TGTGCCAGCTCACCTAGGGAGGGACATTACTACGAGCAGTACTTC. Its translation: CASSPREGHYYEQYF.

CDR3 in DNA: TGTGCCAGCAGCCAAGAGGGCGGGGTGGGTGGCTACACCTTC. It is translated as CASSQEGGVGGYTF. This chain joins TRBV3-1 (or the pseudogene TRBV3-2) and TRBJ1-2; D is ambiguous. Germline CDR1 reads LGHDT; CDR2 reads YNNKEL (reference sequence). Trimming removed 0 bases from V and 7 bases from J, with 12 bases in between. CDR3 length equals 14 residues.

This chain links TRBV25-1 with TRBJ1-6; D remains ambiguous. Trimming stripped 1 base from V and 7 bases from J, with 2 bases between. The CDR3 totals 12 residues. CDR1 and CDR2 (germline): MGHDK, SYGVNS. For the CDR3, the DNA is TGTGCCAGCAGTGAATGGAATTCACCCCTCCACTTT. Translating gives CASSEWNSPLHF.

The rearrangement uses TRBV2 and TRBJ1-2; D unclear. Germline assignment: CDR1 SNHLY and CDR2 FYNNEI. Trimming cost V 6 bases and J 7 bases, with 21 bases left between them. CDR3 length equals 15 residues. CDR3 coding DNA: TGTGCCAGCAGAACGGCCCCAGCTGCGACTGGTGGCTACACCTTC. Its protein product is CASRTAPAATGGYTF.

The table lists this clone with a few counts. The chain employs TRBV6-5 and TRBJ1-2, with D possibly TRBD1 on 6 matching bases. V was pared by 0 bases and J by 8 bases, with 13 bases between. The germline V gene encodes CDR1 MNHEY and CDR2 SVGAGI. The CDR3 contains 14 residues. The CDR3 nucleotides read TGTGCCAGCAGTTACTCGCCAGGGGCCGGGGGCTACACCTTC. This sequence encodes CASSYSPGAGGYTF.

The V and J genes are TRBV7-2 and TRBJ2-7; perhaps D is TRBD1 or TRBD2 (6 bases each). CDR3 length: 16 residues. The germline V gene encodes CDR1 SGHTA and CDR2 FQGNSA. V dropped 1 base and J dropped 1 base, with 14 bases sitting between them. In DNA, the CDR3 is TGTGCCAGCAGCTTAGTAGGGGGGAGGTGGTCCTACGAGCAGTACTTC. Protein: CASSLVGGRWSYEQYF.

This chain joins TRBV5-1 and TRBJ1-1; tentative D call: TRBD1 (5 bases). CDR1 is SGHRS and CDR2 is YFSETQ in the germline V gene. The CDR3 has 14 residues. Deletions cut 1 base from V and 5 bases from J, with 12 bases between. CDR3 coding DNA: TGCGCCAGCAGCTTGTCGGGGGGAGGAACTGAAGCTTTCTTT. This sequence encodes CASSLSGGGTEAFF.

This chain links TRBV5-4 with TRBJ2-7; 7 positions agree with TRBD1. CDR1 is SGHNT, CDR2 YYREEE, per germline (reference sequence). The CDR3 runs 12 residues. J lost 4 bases, V lost 3 bases, and 1 base had no gene match. The CDR3 region has the DNA TGTGCCAGCAGCTGGGACAGTTACGAGCAGTACTTC. Residues: CASSWDSYEQYF.

The V and J genes are TRBV2 and TRBJ1-2; unclear D gene. The length of the CDR3 is 13 residues. Deletions cut 7 bases from V and 5 bases from J, with 14 bases between. CDR1 is SNHLY and CDR2 is FYNNEI in the germline V gene. The CDR3 here is CASTRSGMYGYTF. The CDR3 coding sequence is TGTGCCAGCACTAGAAGCGGAATGTATGGCTACACCTTC.

The V and J genes are TRBV7-2 and TRBJ1-2; D might be TRBD1 (5 bases). Looked up from germline, CDR1 is SGHTA and CDR2 is FQGNSA. The CDR3 sequence is 14 residues long. The V gene lost 5 bases and the J gene lost 4 bases, with 14 bases spanning the gap. The CDR3 coding sequence is TGTGCCAGCAGCCCGAGGGACGCTGGCTATGGCTACACCTTC. Protein product: CASSPRDAGYGYTF.

The rearrangement joins TRBV6-5 to TRBJ1-1; TRBD1 might be the D (6 bases). The CDR3 extends over 15 amino acids. Per the germline V gene, CDR1 is MNHEY and CDR2 is SVGAGI. The V and J ends lost 4 bases and 10 bases respectively, with 22 bases between them. The CDR3 is CASSSNGEGGKVAFF. The CDR3 nucleotides read TGTGCCAGCAGTTCCAACGGGGAGGGGGGGAAGGTAGCTTTCTTT.

J is TRBJ1-2 and V is TRBV7-9; TRBD1 matches 11 bases. This CDR3 has 13 amino acids. Per the germline V gene, CDR1 is SEHNR and CDR2 is FQNEAQ (reference sequence). J was trimmed by 8 bases and V by 5 bases; bases with no gene match: 4. The CDR3, as DNA: TGTGCCAGCAGCCCGGGACAGGGGGACGGCTACACCTTC. Translating gives CASSPGQGDGYTF.

This chain joins TRBV6-6 and TRBJ2-1; no firm D call. With 3 bases removed from V and 8 bases from J, the gap between germline ends came to 5 bases. Looked up from germline, CDR1 is MNHNY and CDR2 is SVGAGI (reference sequence). This CDR3 is built from 11 residues. The CDR3: CASSYSHEQFF. The CDR3 nucleotides are TGTGCCAGCAGTTATTCCCATGAGCAGTTCTTC.

CDR3 region: CASSLSGGRGSYEQYF. CDR3 DNA: TGTGCCAGCAGTTTATCAGGCGGGAGGGGATCCTACGAGCAGTACTTC. The chain recombines TRBV27 with TRBJ2-7, with 9 bases matching TRBD2. Germline trimming cut 0 bases from V and 1 base from J; bases unmatched to any gene: 4. The CDR3 has 16 residues. In germline, CDR1 is MNHEY, CDR2 SMNVEV (reference sequence).

The genes are TRBV28 and TRBJ1-1; TRBD1 matches at 7 bases. CDR1 MDHEN and CDR2 SYDVKM come from the germline V gene. The junction had 6 bases not matched to a gene; V was cut back by 5 bases and J by 0 bases. The CDR3 consists of 15 residues. This chain's CDR3 is CASSPGTAMNTEAFF. DNA of the CDR3: TGTGCCAGCAGTCCGGGGACAGCAATGAACACTGAAGCTTTCTTT.

The chain carries TRBV6-2 or TRBV6-3 and TRBJ2-4; no definite D call. The V and J ends lost 5 bases and 4 bases respectively, with 12 bases between them. CDR3 length: 14 residues. The germline gives CDR1 MNHEY, CDR2 SVGEGT. The CDR3, as DNA: TGTGCCAGCAGTGAGTCGGGCTATAAAAACATTCAGTACTTC. Its protein is CASSESGYKNIQYF.

The chain recombines TRBV18 with TRBJ2-3, with 9 nucleotides matching TRBD1. J lost 2 bases, V lost 6 bases, and 12 bases had no gene match. This CDR3 comprises 17 residues. Germline V gene lookup returns CDR1 KGHSH and CDR2 LQKENI. CDR3 bases: TGTGCCAGCTCGCCCCAGAAAGGGACAGGGATCACAGATACGCAGTATTTT. Amino acid sequence: CASSPQKGTGITDTQYF.

The gene calls are TRBV12-5 and TRBJ1-5, with D possibly TRBD1 on 5 matching bases. With 6 bases removed from V and 3 bases from J, the gap between germline ends came to 12 bases. The CDR3 runs 14 residues. The V gene's germline CDR1 is LGHNT and CDR2 FRNRAP. CDR3 protein: CASGPQDFNQPQHF. CDR3 DNA: TGTGCTAGTGGCCCACAGGACTTCAATCAGCCCCAGCATTTT.

The gene calls are TRBV19 and TRBJ2-7; D is uncertain. The CDR3 has 15 residues. V was trimmed by 3 bases and J by 3 bases, leaving 15 bases between them. Germline V CDR1 and CDR2: LNHDA, SQIVND (reference sequence). CDR3 coding DNA: TGTGCCAGTAGTATGAGTGACCTATCCGACTACGAGCAGTACTTC. This gives the protein CASSMSDLSDYEQYF. The full variable domain, in which reference TRBV19 and TRBJ2-7 provide the parts outside the CDR3, is DGGITQSPKYLFRKEGQNVTLSCEQNLNHDAMYWYRQDPGQGLRLIYYSQIVNDFQKGDIAEGYSVSREKKESFPLTVTSAQKNPTAFYLCASSMSDLSDYEQYFGPGTRLTVT.

The table lists this clone with a count of one. The gene calls are TRBV2 and TRBJ1-2, with D perhaps TRBD1 (6 bases). The CDR3 has 15 residues. CDR1 SNHLY and CDR2 FYNNEI come from the germline V gene. V was shortened by 3 bases and J by 7 bases, with 18 bases between the two germline ends. CDR3 region: CASSDLGAKRGGYTF. CDR3 bases: TGTGCCAGCAGTGATTTGGGGGCGAAAAGAGGTGGCTACACCTTC.

This clone appeared a single time. CDR3: CASSYEGQAYEQYF. The CDR3 DNA is TGTGCCAGCAGTTACGAGGGGCAGGCCTACGAGCAGTACTTC. V and J are TRBV28 and TRBJ2-7; the D call may be TRBD1 or TRBD2 (5 bases each). V shed 4 bases and J shed 2 bases, with 12 bases lying between them. Germline CDR1 reads MDHEN; CDR2 reads SYDVKM. This CDR3 contains 14 residues. Drawing the rest from reference TRBV28 and TRBJ2-7, the complete variable domain is DVKVTQSSRYLVKRTGEKVFLECVQDMDHENMFWYRQDPGLGLRLIYFSYDVKMKEKGDIPEGYSVSREKKERFSLILESASTNQTSMYLCASSYEGQAYEQYFGPGTRLTVT.